The 14 T cell receptor beta chains listed next were all sequenced from one sample in a study of neoadjuvant anti-PD-1 for oral cavity cancer (dated by TCRdb to about 2021). What the time point label conveys for this sample: before neoadjuvant nivolumab. Receptors were amplified or captured by the immunoSEQ multiplex PCR assay. The table was pulled from immuneACCESS by TCRdb, which kept in-frame rearrangements only. Such tables lose some clones; where checked, under half of the loss comes from unresolved V genes, and the rest has no known cause. The sample records about 15,000 clones, about 70% of which are singletons. The ten largest clones represent approximately 2.2% of the sample. This material consisted of PBMCs, taken before nivolumab (anti-PD-1) treatment. All receptors come from a person between 40 and 85 years old with oral cavity squamous cell carcinoma.

The rearrangement uses TRBV15 and TRBJ2-6; a weak D match, TRBD1 (5 bases). This CDR3 has 17 amino acids. V was shortened by 5 bases and J by 0 bases, with 14 bases between the two germline ends. Per the germline V gene, CDR1 is LNHNV and CDR2 is YYDKDF (reference sequence). The CDR3 loop reads CATSRRQPSSGANVLTF. The CDR3 nucleotides are TGTGCCACCAGCCGCCGACAGCCGAGCTCTGGGGCCAACGTCCTGACTTTC.

The CDR3 reads CASSDFAGEYNEQFF. The DNA for the CDR3 is TGTGCCAGCAGTGACTTTGCGGGGGAATACAATGAGCAGTTCTTC. V gene TRBV6-4 combines with J gene TRBJ2-1; 7 nucleotides agree with TRBD2. The germline V gene encodes CDR1 MRHNA and CDR2 SNTAGT. Germline trimming cut 1 base from V and 4 bases from J; bases unmatched to any gene: 4. This CDR3 spans 15 amino acids.

The CDR3 DNA reads as TGTGCCAGCAGTGAAGGGACGGGACCGGGAAACACCATATATTTT. It is translated as CASSEGTGPGNTIYF. The rearrangement links TRBV6-1 to TRBJ1-3; perhaps TRBD1 as D (5 bases). Germline CDR1 is MNHNS and CDR2 is SASEGT. V gave up 1 base and J gave up 4 bases, with 11 bases separating them. This CDR3 is built from 15 residues.

The chain joins TRBV19 to TRBJ2-1; the D is unclear. Germline V lookup: CDR1 LNHDA, CDR2 SQIVND (reference sequence). V was cut by 8 bases and J by 1 base, with 12 bases left in between. This CDR3 region has 14 residues. The CDR3 sequence is CASGFLGSYNEQFF. CDR3 coding DNA: TGTGCCAGTGGGTTCTTGGGGTCCTACAATGAGCAGTTCTTC. Using reference TRBV19 and TRBJ2-1 for the parts outside the CDR3, the full variable domain is DGGITQSPKYLFRKEGQNVTLSCEQNLNHDAMYWYRQDPGQGLRLIYYSQIVNDFQKGDIAEGYSVSREKKESFPLTVTSAQKNPTAFYLCASGFLGSYNEQFFGPGTRLTVL.

The chain couples TRBV14 to TRBJ2-3; TRBD2 is a possible D gene (5 bases). V was cut by 1 base and J by 1 base, with 9 bases left in between. CDR1 SGHDN and CDR2 FVKESK come from the germline V gene. The CDR3 totals 15 residues. The CDR3 DNA reads as TGTGCCAGCAGCCAAGGAGGGATCGGCACAGATACGCAGTATTTT. Translation gives CASSQGGIGTDTQYF.

The chain links TRBV7-2 to TRBJ1-1; tentative D call: TRBD1 (5 bases). Germline CDR1 is SGHTA and CDR2 is FQGNSA. V lost 0 bases and J lost 7, with 6 bases in between. The CDR3 runs to 12 residues. The CDR3 DNA reads TGTGCCAGCAGCTTAGCGGGGGGTGAAGCTTTCTTT. Translating it yields CASSLAGGEAFF.

The gene calls are TRBV2 and TRBJ2-1; the match to TRBD2 covers 11 bases. The germline gives CDR1 SNHLY, CDR2 FYNNEI. This CDR3 is built from 15 residues. V was clipped by 4 bases and J by 4 bases; unmatched bases: 3. The CDR3 loop reads CASSVAGGRYNEQFF. The CDR3 nucleotides read TGTGCCAGCAGTGTAGCGGGAGGGCGGTACAATGAGCAGTTCTTC.

This clone was counted between two and nine times. This sequence joins TRBV2 and TRBJ1-3; D is perhaps TRBD1 (5 bases). The germline V gene has CDR1 SNHLY and CDR2 FYNNEI. V lost 7 bases and J lost 3, with 13 bases in between. The CDR3 runs to 14 residues. The CDR3 sequence is CASTRAGRGNTIYF. The CDR3 DNA follows: TGTGCCAGCACCCGCGCAGGGCGTGGAAACACCATATATTTT.

CDR3 nucleotides: TGTGCTTCCGATGGGGGGCGCGATGGCTACACCTTC. As protein: CASDGGRDGYTF. The gene calls are TRBV19 and TRBJ1-2; D possibly corresponds to TRBD1 (6 bases). The CDR3 is 12 residues long. Germline CDR1 is LNHDA and CDR2 is SQIVND (reference sequence).

The CDR3, as DNA: TGTGCCAGCAGTGACTCGCCAGCGGGGGGGGGAGATACGCAGTATTTT. Its translation: CASSDSPAGGGDTQYF. This rearrangement joins TRBV6-4 to TRBJ2-3; 10 bases fit TRBD2. There are 16 residues in the CDR3. The V and J ends lost 0 bases and 5 bases, in that order; junction bases with no gene match: 5. CDR1 and CDR2 (germline): MRHNA, SNTAGT.

V usage is TRBV29-1 and J usage is TRBJ2-5; D is possibly TRBD1 (6 bases). From germline, CDR1 is SQVTM and CDR2 ANQGSEA. The V end was cut by 7 bases, the J end by 4 bases, with 16 bases between. The CDR3 is 13 amino acids. In DNA form, the CDR3 reads TGCAGCGCGACAGGCCTTAGGGGAGAGACCCAGTACTTC. Translation gives CSATGLRGETQYF.

The chain is built from TRBV6-1 and TRBJ2-1, with 10 bases aligning to TRBD1. The germline CDR1 and CDR2 sequences are MNHNS and SASEGT. There are 14 residues in the CDR3. The junction had 10 bases not matched to a gene; V was cut back by 8 bases and J by 9 bases. The CDR3 DNA reads as TGTGCCAGCCGGCTGACAGGGGGCTCGTCTGAGCAGTTCTTC. Protein sequence: CASRLTGGSSEQFF.

The gene calls are TRBV5-4 and TRBJ2-1; D might be TRBD1 (6 bases). V lost 4 bases, J lost 6 bases, and 11 bases lay in between. This CDR3 has 13 residues. Germline V lookup: CDR1 SGHNT, CDR2 YYREEE (reference sequence). The CDR3 sequence: CASSPDRINEQFF. CDR3 nucleotide sequence: TGTGCCAGCAGCCCTGACAGGATCAATGAGCAGTTCTTC.

The chain joins TRBV2 to TRBJ1-1; the D gene is possibly TRBD1 (6 bases). V gave up 4 bases and J gave up 7 bases, with 10 bases separating them. The CDR3 covers 12 residues. In germline, CDR1 is SNHLY, CDR2 FYNNEI. CDR3 protein: CASSATGIEAFF. Here the CDR3 DNA reads TGTGCCAGCAGTGCTACAGGGATTGAAGCTTTCTTT.